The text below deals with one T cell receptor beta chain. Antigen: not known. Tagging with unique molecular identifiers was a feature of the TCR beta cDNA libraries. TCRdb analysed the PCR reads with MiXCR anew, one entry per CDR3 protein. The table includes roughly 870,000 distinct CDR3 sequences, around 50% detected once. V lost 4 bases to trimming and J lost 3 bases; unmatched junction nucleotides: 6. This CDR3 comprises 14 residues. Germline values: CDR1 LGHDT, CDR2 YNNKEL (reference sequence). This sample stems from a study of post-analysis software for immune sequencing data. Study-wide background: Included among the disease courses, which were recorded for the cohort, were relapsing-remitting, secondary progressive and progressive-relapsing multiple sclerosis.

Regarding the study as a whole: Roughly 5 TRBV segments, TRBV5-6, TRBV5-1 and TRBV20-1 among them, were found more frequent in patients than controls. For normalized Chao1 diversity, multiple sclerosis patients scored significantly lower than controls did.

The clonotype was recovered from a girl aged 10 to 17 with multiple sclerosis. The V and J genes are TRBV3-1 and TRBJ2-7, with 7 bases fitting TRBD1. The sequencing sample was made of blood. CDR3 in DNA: TGTGCCAGCAGCCCCTGGACAGGATTCTACGAGCAGTACTTC. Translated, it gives CASSPWTGFYEQYF.